A selection of T cell receptor beta chains follows, all from one sample in a study of blood T cell repertoires in COVID-19. Only in-frame clones appear in the TCRdb table, and some are missing; sequencing was by immunoSEQ multiplex PCR. In the table there are around 81,000 clones, about 91% of which are singletons. The sequenced sample was peripheral blood. These receptor sequences come from a woman of 80 years or more with acute or convalescent COVID-19. CDR3s include the opening cysteine and the closing phenylalanine or tryptophan. The order of the fields is CDR3 protein, CDR3 DNA, clone size, V gene, D gene, J gene. The D gene is left open where the match is weak. The size of a clone is reported for some rows only, either as once, few or many, or as a class for expanded clones.

CDR3: CSAGENTEAFF
DNA: TGCAGTGCAGGGGAGAACACTGAAGCTTTCTTT
size: -
V: TRBV20-1
D: -
J: TRBJ1-1

CDR3: CASSPETGRLAKNIQYF
DNA: TGTGCCAGTAGTCCCGAGACAGGTCGTCTAGCCAAAAACATTCAGTACTTC
size: -
V: TRBV19
D: -
J: TRBJ2-4

CDR3: CASSYGSGDTQYF
DNA: TGTGCCAGCAGCTATGGTAGCGGGGATACGCAGTATTTT
size: -
V: TRBV7-2
D: TRBD2
J: TRBJ2-3

CDR3: CASSFTGGRTYNEQFF
DNA: TGTGCCAGCAGCTTTACAGGGGGCAGAACCTACAATGAGCAGTTCTTC
size: -
V: TRBV28
D: TRBD1
J: TRBJ2-1

CDR3: CASSRGQGVTEAFF
DNA: TGTGCCAGCAGTAGGGGACAGGGAGTAACTGAAGCTTTCTTT
size: -
V: TRBV6-6
D: TRBD1
J: TRBJ1-1

CDR3: CASSEANPRPGAGEKLFF
DNA: TGTGCCAGCAGTGAAGCGAACCCCCGTCCAGGGGCAGGAGAAAAACTGTTTTTT
size: -
V: TRBV6-1
D: -
J: TRBJ1-4

CDR3: CASSLRGSASGNTIYF
DNA: TGTGCCAGCAGTCTCAGGGGCTCTGCCTCTGGAAACACCATATATTTT
size: -
V: TRBV7-2
D: -
J: TRBJ1-3

CDR3: CASSQGQNYGYTF
DNA: TGTGCCAGCAGCCAGGGCCAGAACTATGGCTACACCTTC
size: -
V: TRBV14
D: -
J: TRBJ1-2

CDR3: CASSSPGQRYNEQFF
DNA: TGTGCCAGCAGCTCACCGGGACAGCGTTACAATGAGCAGTTCTTC
size: -
V: TRBV7-9
D: TRBD1
J: TRBJ2-1

CDR3: CASSPSTSGAYEQYF
DNA: TGCGCCAGCAGCCCATCCACTAGCGGGGCTTACGAGCAGTACTTC
size: -
V: TRBV5-1
D: TRBD2
J: TRBJ2-7

CDR3: CASSLGQGLGYTF
DNA: TGTGCCAGCAGCCTAGGACAGGGTCTAGGCTACACCTTC
size: -
V: TRBV3-1/TRBV3-2
D: TRBD1
J: TRBJ1-2

CDR3: CASSPGQINTEAFF
DNA: TGTGCCAGCTCACCAGGGCAGATTAACACTGAAGCTTTCTTT
size: -
V: TRBV18
D: -
J: TRBJ1-1

CDR3: CASSLDREEADTQYF
DNA: TGTGCCAGCAGCCTAGACAGGGAAGAGGCAGATACGCAGTATTTT
size: once
V: TRBV21-1
D: -
J: TRBJ2-3

CDR3: CASSQEWGSTDTQYF
DNA: TGTGCCAGCAGCCAAGAGTGGGGCAGCACAGATACGCAGTATTTT
size: once
V: TRBV3-1/TRBV3-2
D: -
J: TRBJ2-3

CDR3: CASKQDTYNEQFF
DNA: TGTGCCAGCAAACAGGACACCTACAATGAGCAGTTCTTC
size: -
V: TRBV12-3/TRBV12-4
D: -
J: TRBJ2-1

CDR3: CASSLAWTGDEQYF
DNA: TGCGCCAGCAGCTTGGCCTGGACAGGGGACGAGCAGTACTTC
size: -
V: TRBV5-1
D: TRBD1
J: TRBJ2-7

CDR3: CASSSGQANTEAFF
DNA: TGCGCCAGCAGCTCGGGACAAGCGAACACTGAAGCTTTCTTT
size: once
V: TRBV5-1
D: -
J: TRBJ1-1

CDR3: CASSKGGPTDTQYF
DNA: TGCGCCAGCAGCAAGGGAGGGCCCACAGATACGCAGTATTTT
size: once
V: TRBV5-1
D: TRBD2
J: TRBJ2-3

CDR3: CASSPNFGGATTEAFF
DNA: TGTGCCAGCTCACCAAATTTTGGAGGGGCGACGACTGAAGCTTTCTTT
size: -
V: TRBV18
D: -
J: TRBJ1-1

CDR3: CASSVTGGNEQFF
DNA: TGCGCCAGCAGCGTCACAGGGGGCAATGAGCAGTTCTTC
size: -
V: TRBV5-1
D: TRBD1
J: TRBJ2-1

CDR3: CASSESVYEQYF
DNA: TGTGCCAGCAGTGAATCGGTTTACGAGCAGTACTTC
size: -
V: TRBV6-1
D: -
J: TRBJ2-7

CDR3: CASRSGANVLTF
DNA: TGTGCCAGCAGGAGTGGGGCCAACGTCCTGACTTTC
size: many
V: TRBV3-1/TRBV3-2
D: -
J: TRBJ2-6

CDR3: CASRNTYNSPLHF
DNA: TGTGCCAGTAGGAACACATATAATTCACCCCTCCACTTT
size: -
V: TRBV19
D: -
J: TRBJ1-6

CDR3: CASSQPLGLAGESGELFF
DNA: TGCGCCAGCAGCCAGCCCCTTGGACTAGCGGGAGAATCCGGGGAGCTGTTTTTT
size: -
V: TRBV4-1
D: TRBD2
J: TRBJ2-2

CDR3: CASRGTASYEQYF
DNA: TGTGCCAGCAGGGGGACAGCCTCCTACGAGCAGTACTTC
size: -
V: TRBV6-5
D: TRBD1
J: TRBJ2-7

CDR3: CASSLSVWQGAKNIQYF
DNA: TGTGCCAGCAGCTTGAGCGTTTGGCAGGGGGCCAAAAACATTCAGTACTTC
size: -
V: TRBV5-4
D: -
J: TRBJ2-4

CDR3: CASSEEGTGGQPQHF
DNA: TGTGCCAGCAGTGAAGAGGGGACAGGGGGTCAGCCCCAGCATTTT
size: few
V: TRBV6-1
D: TRBD1
J: TRBJ1-5

CDR3: CASSQEDRSGYTF
DNA: TGCGCCAGCAGCCAGGAGGACAGGAGTGGCTACACCTTC
size: -
V: TRBV4-3
D: TRBD1
J: TRBJ1-2

CDR3: CASSRGPTEAFF
DNA: TGTGCCAGCAGTAGGGGGCCCACTGAAGCTTTCTTT
size: -
V: TRBV12-3/TRBV12-4
D: TRBD1
J: TRBJ1-1

CDR3: CASSERLAEPNEQFF
DNA: TGTGCCAGCAGTGAGAGACTAGCGGAACCCAATGAGCAGTTCTTC
size: -
V: TRBV2
D: TRBD2
J: TRBJ2-1

CDR3: CASSQQGLSYEQYF
DNA: TGCGCCAGCAGCCAACAGGGGCTCTCCTACGAGCAGTACTTC
size: -
V: TRBV5-1
D: TRBD1
J: TRBJ2-7

CDR3: CASSLELAGVSYEQYF
DNA: TGTGCCAGCAGCTTGGAACTAGCGGGAGTTTCCTACGAGCAGTACTTC
size: -
V: TRBV7-2
D: TRBD2
J: TRBJ2-7

CDR3: CASSRTSGRGETQYF
DNA: TGCGCCAGCAGTCGGACTAGCGGGAGAGGGGAGACCCAGTACTTC
size: -
V: TRBV10-2
D: TRBD2
J: TRBJ2-5

CDR3: CATSRGTYEQYF
DNA: TGTGCCACCAGCAGGGGCACCTACGAGCAGTACTTC
size: -
V: TRBV15
D: -
J: TRBJ2-7

CDR3: CASSLVREGRNEQFF
DNA: TGTGCCAGCAGCTTAGTGCGGGAGGGCAGGAATGAGCAGTTCTTC
size: -
V: TRBV11-3
D: TRBD2
J: TRBJ2-1

CDR3: CASSEGAGGAGTEAFF
DNA: TGCGCCAGCAGCGAGGGGGCAGGGGGCGCGGGGACTGAAGCTTTCTTT
size: once
V: TRBV5-1
D: TRBD1
J: TRBJ1-1

CDR3: CAISTSGRTGELFF
DNA: TGTGCCATCAGCACTAGCGGGAGAACCGGGGAGCTGTTTTTT
size: -
V: TRBV10-3
D: TRBD2
J: TRBJ2-2

CDR3: CASSSDIGNTEAFF
DNA: TGTGCCAGTAGTTCAGACATCGGGAACACTGAAGCTTTCTTT
size: -
V: TRBV19
D: -
J: TRBJ1-1

CDR3: CASSLKRTSSYEQYF
DNA: TGTGCCAGCAGCCTCAAGCGGACGAGCTCCTACGAGCAGTACTTC
size: -
V: TRBV3-1/TRBV3-2
D: -
J: TRBJ2-7

CDR3: CASSLLAGPNNEQFF
DNA: TGTGCCAGCAGCCTACTTGCGGGGCCAAACAATGAGCAGTTCTTC
size: -
V: TRBV11-3
D: -
J: TRBJ2-1

CDR3: CASSIGGGGGFLYEQYF
DNA: TGTGCCAGTAGTATAGGAGGTGGCGGGGGGTTCCTCTACGAGCAGTACTTC
size: few
V: TRBV19
D: TRBD2
J: TRBJ2-7

CDR3: CASSPGDRENTEAFF
DNA: TGTGCCAGCAGTCCCGGGGACAGAGAGAACACTGAAGCTTTCTTT
size: -
V: TRBV6-2/TRBV6-3
D: TRBD1
J: TRBJ1-1

CDR3: CASSYRDRISNQPQHF
DNA: TGTGCCAGCAGTTACAGGGACAGGATTAGCAATCAGCCCCAGCATTTT
size: -
V: TRBV6-7
D: TRBD1
J: TRBJ1-5

CDR3: CASSPYTGSSYNEQFF
DNA: TGTGCCAGCTCACCGTACACGGGGAGCTCCTACAATGAGCAGTTCTTC
size: -
V: TRBV18
D: -
J: TRBJ2-1

CDR3: CASSSHDRSYGYTF
DNA: TGTGCCAGCAGTTCCCACGACAGATCCTATGGCTACACCTTC
size: -
V: TRBV6-5
D: -
J: TRBJ1-2

CDR3: CASSWGEAGLQPQHF
DNA: TGTGCCAGCAGCTGGGGCGAAGCAGGGCTTCAGCCCCAGCATTTT
size: once
V: TRBV7-9
D: -
J: TRBJ1-5

CDR3: CSVEPGGSGSYGYTF
DNA: TGCAGCGTTGAGCCGGGGGGGAGCGGGAGTTATGGCTACACCTTC
size: -
V: TRBV29-1
D: -
J: TRBJ1-2

CDR3: CASSQGSGAGNNSPLHF
DNA: TGTGCCAGCAGCCAAGGCAGCGGCGCAGGCAATAATTCACCCCTCCACTTT
size: once
V: TRBV3-1/TRBV3-2
D: -
J: TRBJ1-6

CDR3: CASSLELAGYNEQFF
DNA: TGTGCCAGCAGCTTAGAGCTAGCGGGCTACAATGAGCAGTTCTTC
size: -
V: TRBV7-2
D: TRBD2
J: TRBJ2-1

CDR3: CASSKNRWGDRGYYTGELFF
DNA: TGTGCCAGCAGCAAAAATCGGTGGGGAGACAGGGGTTATTACACCGGGGAGCTGTTTTTT
size: -
V: TRBV21-1
D: -
J: TRBJ2-2

CDR3: CASVGAGQETQYF
DNA: TGTGCTAGTGTGGGGGCAGGACAAGAGACCCAGTACTTC
size: -
V: TRBV12-5
D: -
J: TRBJ2-5

CDR3: CASSPQDRGGGYTF
DNA: TGCGCCAGCAGCCCCCAGGACAGGGGGGGTGGCTACACCTTC
size: once
V: TRBV4-3
D: TRBD1
J: TRBJ1-2

CDR3: CASRSTSGRNTGELFF
DNA: TGTGCCAGCAGATCAACTAGCGGGAGGAACACCGGGGAGCTGTTTTTT
size: -
V: TRBV27
D: TRBD2
J: TRBJ2-2

CDR3: CASSLGGSLSYNEQFF
DNA: TGCGCCAGCAGCTTGGGTGGCTCCCTCTCCTACAATGAGCAGTTCTTC
size: -
V: TRBV5-1
D: -
J: TRBJ2-1

CDR3: CASRFQPPHWRRFF
DNA: TGTGCCAGCCGATTTCAGCCTCCCCACTGGAGAAGGTTCTTC
size: -
V: TRBV11-3
D: -
J: TRBJ2-1

CDR3: CASAWDRDRSPLHF
DNA: TGTGCCAGCGCCTGGGACAGGGACCGCTCACCCCTCCACTTT
size: -
V: TRBV27
D: TRBD1
J: TRBJ1-6

CDR3: CASSEARGSGNTIYF
DNA: TGTGCCAGCAGTGAAGCCAGGGGCTCTGGAAACACCATATATTTT
size: -
V: TRBV6-1
D: -
J: TRBJ1-3